Each of the 25 T cell receptor beta chains below was sequenced from the same sample in a study of OX40 agonist ivuxolimab in advanced cancers. TCRdb keeps only in-frame clones here, not all; method: immunoSEQ multiplex PCR. The table has about 36,000 clones, just under 80% seen once. The material was CD4+ or CD8+ T cells sorted from blood, obtained in a trial of the OX40 agonist ivuxolimab. Receptors originate from an adult with an advanced solid tumor such as melanoma, head and neck, liver or kidney cancer.

This clone was observed once. The chain couples TRBV7-9 to TRBJ1-2; the D is unclear. V lost 5 bases, J lost 4 bases, and 11 bases lay in between. The length of the CDR3 is 13 residues. Looked up from germline, CDR1 is SEHNR and CDR2 is FQNEAQ (reference sequence). In nucleotides, the CDR3 is TGTGCCAGCAGCGTCGACTCCTTCTATGGCTACACCTTC. Protein product: CASSVDSFYGYTF.

V is TRBV7-9 and J is TRBJ2-3; D not resolved. Germline CDR1 is SEHNR and CDR2 is FQNEAQ (reference sequence). V lost 8 bases and J lost 0, with 15 bases in between. The CDR3 length is 15 residues. The CDR3 spells CASCAFPQSTDTQYF. The CDR3 nucleotides read TGTGCCAGCTGCGCATTTCCCCAGAGCACAGATACGCAGTATTTT.

This chain links TRBV5-1 with TRBJ2-6; 7 positions match TRBD1. Germline CDR1 reads SGHRS; CDR2 reads YFSETQ. This CDR3 is 16 amino acids long. V was pared by 5 bases and J by 2 bases, with 7 bases of the junction left unmatched. For the CDR3, the DNA is TGCGCCAGCAGTCAAACCGGACAGGCTGGGGCCAACGTCCTGACTTTC. Protein product: CASSQTGQAGANVLTF.

The chain combines TRBV4-1 with TRBJ1-6; 8 nucleotides line up with TRBD1. CDR3 size: 15 residues. Trimming at V came to 2 bases and at J to 9 bases, leaving 6 bases not matched to a gene. Germline V gives CDR1 MGHRA, CDR2 YSYEKL. The chain's CDR3 is CASSQQGAILSPLHF. The CDR3 region has the DNA TGCGCCAGCAGCCAACAGGGGGCGATCCTTTCACCCCTCCACTTT.

The genes are TRBV2 and TRBJ1-4; tentatively, D is TRBD1 (5 bases). The CDR3 contains 13 residues. V was clipped by 11 bases and J by 3 bases, with 13 bases between them. Per germline, CDR1 SNHLY and CDR2 FYNNEI. The CDR3 loop reads CAAAGAANEKLFF. CDR3 nucleotides: TGTGCCGCGGCCGGGGCGGCTAATGAAAAACTGTTTTTT.

This clone showed up just a few times. The chain is built from TRBV2 and TRBJ1-1, with D unclear. Germline values: CDR1 SNHLY, CDR2 FYNNEI. The V gene lost 6 bases and the J gene lost 2 bases, with 10 bases spanning the gap. The CDR3 contains 13 residues. CDR3 protein: CASRARYNTEAFF. The CDR3 region has the DNA TGTGCCAGCAGAGCGCGGTATAACACTGAAGCTTTCTTT.

The CDR3 reads CSVVGGRGWETQYF. The CDR3, as DNA: TGCAGCGTTGTGGGGGGGAGAGGTTGGGAGACCCAGTACTTC. This chain connects TRBV29-1 to TRBJ2-5, with TRBD2 matching over 7 bases. V dropped 4 bases and J dropped 5; count of bases not matched to a gene: 10. The germline V gene has CDR1 SQVTM and CDR2 ANQGSEA. This CDR3 contains 14 residues.

The chain combines TRBV29-1 with TRBJ1-1; no clear D gene. Trimming pared 3 bases from V and 0 bases from J, leaving 8 bases between. The germline CDR1 and CDR2 sequences are SQVTM and ANQGSEA. The CDR3 has 13 residues. The CDR3 DNA reads as TGCAGCGTTGAGTGGCAGTTGAACACTGAAGCTTTCTTT. This sequence encodes CSVEWQLNTEAFF.

Written as DNA, the CDR3 is TGTGCCTGGAGTGTACCTCCAGGCAATCAGCCCCAGCATTTT. Protein sequence: CAWSVPPGNQPQHF. The chain combines TRBV30 with TRBJ1-5; D is undetermined. Germline assignment: CDR1 GTSNPN and CDR2 SVGIG (reference sequence). CDR3 size: 14 residues. Trimming stripped 0 bases from V and 2 bases from J, with 8 bases between.

The chain combines TRBV19 with TRBJ1-4; 7 bases fit TRBD1. V lost 7 bases and J lost 0; bases outside the gene matches: 11. This CDR3 is built from 17 residues. CDR1 LNHDA and CDR2 SQIVND come from the germline V gene (reference sequence). CDR3 DNA: TGTGCCAGTACCCGCGTGGGGCAGGGGGCAACTAATGAAAAACTGTTTTTT. It translates to CASTRVGQGATNEKLFF.

This clone has only a few counts. The rearrangement joins TRBV18 to TRBJ2-7; 9 bases map to TRBD1. This CDR3 is 12 amino acids long. Germline-derived CDR1 and CDR2 are KGHSH and LQKENI. V lost 6 bases to trimming and J lost 10 bases; unmatched junction nucleotides: 7. CDR3 in amino acids: CASSQQGAHQYF. The CDR3 DNA reads as TGTGCCAGCTCTCAACAGGGGGCGCATCAGTACTTC.

This sequence joins TRBV4-2 and TRBJ2-2; D is undetermined. V was shortened by 5 bases and J by 4 bases, with 2 bases between the two germline ends. The CDR3 length is 11 residues. Looked up from germline, CDR1 is LGHNA and CDR2 is YNFKEQ. This CDR3 reads CASSFTGELFF. The CDR3 DNA follows: TGTGCCAGCAGCTTCACCGGGGAGCTGTTTTTT.

The count of this clone is one. The chain recombines TRBV11-2 with TRBJ2-5; maybe TRBD2 (7 bases). V lost 5 bases, J lost 4 bases, and 14 bases lay in between. The germline gives CDR1 SGHAT, CDR2 FQNNGV. The CDR3 is 14 residues long. This chain's CDR3 is CASSDPRGGETQYF. CDR3 DNA: TGTGCCAGCAGCGACCCAAGGGGGGGAGAGACCCAGTACTTC.

The chain is built from TRBV7-9 and TRBJ1-2; 7 nucleotides agree with TRBD1. V dropped 4 bases and J dropped 4; count of bases not matched to a gene: 3. Germline CDR1 SEHNR, CDR2 FQNEAQ (reference sequence). The CDR3 contains 13 residues. This CDR3 reads CASSSTGTYGYTF. CDR3 nucleotide sequence: TGTGCCAGCAGCTCGACAGGGACCTATGGCTACACCTTC.

In its sample, this clone is medium-sized. V usage is TRBV27 and J usage is TRBJ1-5; 7 bases line up with TRBD1. Per germline, CDR1 MNHEY and CDR2 SMNVEV (reference sequence). This CDR3 spans 14 amino acids. V shed 8 bases, J shed 4 bases, and the junction held 8 bases outside the gene matches. In nucleotides, the CDR3 is TGTGCCAGCGGGGGGACAGAATTTAATCAGCCCCAGCATTTT. Protein product: CASGGTEFNQPQHF.

Notes on this clone: Other DNA variants within this sample encode the same CDR3. The chain recombines TRBV5-6 with TRBJ2-3; 9 bases are shared with TRBD2. The CDR3 extends over 15 amino acids. Germline-derived CDR1 and CDR2 are SGHDT and YYEEEE. V was clipped by 5 bases and J by 0 bases; unmatched bases: 4. The CDR3 protein is CASSLAGVSTDTQYF. DNA of the CDR3: TGTGCCAGCAGTTTAGCGGGGGTGAGCACAGATACGCAGTATTTT.

In DNA, the CDR3 is TGTGCCAGCAGTTACTCAGGGGGCTATGGCTACACCTTC. Translated: CASSYSGGYGYTF. The chain combines TRBV6-6 with TRBJ1-2; tentatively, D is TRBD1 (6 bases). The CDR3 runs 13 residues. The germline V gene has CDR1 MNHNY and CDR2 SVGAGI (reference sequence). Trimming shortened V by 0 bases and J by 4 bases, and 6 bases separated the two germline ends.

In regard to this clone: Its ends do not fully match the called genes, so a read error is possible. The V and J genes are TRBV7-7 and TRBJ2-5; TRBD2 matches at 12 bases. This CDR3 has 15 amino acids. Germline V gives CDR1 SSHAT, CDR2 FNYEAQ (reference sequence). This CDR3 reads CASSQVGLAGETQYF. The CDR3 coding sequence is TGTGCTAGCAGCCAAGTGGGACTAGCGGGAGAGACCCAGTACTTC.

The chain joins TRBV7-9 to TRBJ2-1, with TRBD1 matching over 7 bases. This CDR3 is 15 amino acids long. Germline V gene sequence: CDR1 SEHNR, CDR2 FQNEAQ (reference sequence). Losses at the gene ends were 1 base for V and 0 bases for J; bases not matched to a gene: 0. DNA for the CDR3: TGTGCCAGCAGCTTAGGGGACAGCTCCTACAATGAGCAGTTCTTC. Encoded protein: CASSLGDSSYNEQFF.

The chain has TRBV7-3 and TRBJ1-5; no reliable D call. With 2 bases removed from V and 3 bases from J, the gap between germline ends came to 5 bases. The CDR3 covers 13 residues. CDR1 SGHTA and CDR2 FQGTGA come from the germline V gene. The CDR3 loop reads CASSLGDNQPQHF. In DNA, the CDR3 is TGTGCCAGCAGCTTAGGAGACAATCAGCCCCAGCATTTT.

On this clone: Other DNA variants within this sample encode the same CDR3. The rearrangement joins TRBV28 to TRBJ2-7; 8 bases are shared with TRBD1. The trim removed 5 bases at V and 4 bases at J, leaving 10 bases unmatched. Germline V lookup: CDR1 MDHEN, CDR2 SYDVKM. The CDR3 loop spans 15 amino acids. The CDR3 coding sequence is TGTGCCAGCAGTCTCGCGGCAGGGGGCACGTACGAGCAGTACTTC. Its translation: CASSLAAGGTYEQYF. The complete variable domain, with remaining parts taken from reference TRBV28 and TRBJ2-7, reads DVKVTQSSRYLVKRTGEKVFLECVQDMDHENMFWYRQDPGLGLRLIYFSYDVKMKEKGDIPEGYSVSREKKERFSLILESASTNQTSMYLCASSLAAGGTYEQYFGPGTRLTVT.

V gene TRBV7-2 combines with J gene TRBJ2-3; 9 nucleotides match TRBD2. From germline, CDR1 is SGHTA and CDR2 FQGNSA. With V trimmed by 4 bases and J by 3 bases, 14 bases remained unmatched. This CDR3 is 18 amino acids long. CDR3 protein: CASSSQYVSGSWTDTQYF. In DNA, the CDR3 is TGTGCCAGCAGCTCGCAGTACGTTAGCGGGAGTTGGACAGATACGCAGTATTTT.

The chain is built from TRBV6-1 and TRBJ2-5; D is uncertain. The assigned J gene may be wrong: the sequence end matches TRBJ2-7 better. CDR1 and CDR2 from the germline V gene are MNHNS and SASEGT. The CDR3 totals 13 residues. In nucleotides, the CDR3 is TGTGCCAGCAGTGAAGTGAGCTCCTACGAGCAGTACTTC. Encoded protein: CASSEVSSYEQYF.

The chain is built from TRBV19 and TRBJ2-7; no firm D call. This CDR3 contains 12 residues. Trimming shortened V by 9 bases and J by 3 bases, and 12 bases separated the two germline ends. Germline V CDR1 and CDR2: LNHDA, SQIVND (reference sequence). CDR3 coding DNA: TGTGCCAGCAGTGAATTCGGCTACGAGCAGTACTTC. It specifies CASSEFGYEQYF.

V gene TRBV5-1 combines with J gene TRBJ1-4, with 11 bases that match TRBD1. The trim removed 1 base at V and 14 bases at J, leaving 7 bases unmatched. Germline CDR1 reads SGHRS; CDR2 reads YFSETQ. This CDR3 region has 14 residues. CDR3 sequence: CASSLRGQGERLFF. The CDR3 region has the DNA TGCGCCAGCAGCTTGAGGGGACAGGGGGAAAGGCTGTTTTTT.